This T cell receptor beta chain stems from a study of vaccination effects on CD4 cells after COVID-19. With the ViraFEST assay, the study expanded antigen-specific CD4+ T cells using viral peptide pools, then sequenced them. With nine to eleven days of culture completed, CD4+ T cells were isolated. Half-medium exchanges with IL-2 medium took place on days 3 and 7. Produced via immunoSEQ multiplex PCR; TCRdb's table is partial and in-frame only. The sample shows roughly 20,000 clones, about 71% of them seen only once. A note on this clone: The antigen remains unidentified.

The trim removed 5 bases at V and 0 bases at J, leaving 6 bases unmatched. This CDR3 region has 15 residues. CDR1 is SGHNT, CDR2 YYREEE, per germline (reference sequence). The sequence came from a human donor who received a COVID-19 vaccine. The material sequenced was CD4+ T cells from PBMCs cultured with HCoV-229E spike peptides, taken before COVID-19 vaccination. The genes are TRBV5-4 and TRBJ1-1, with 8 bases that match TRBD1. The CDR3 nucleotides are TGTGCCAGCAGGGACAGGGTGAGTTTGAACACTGAAGCTTTCTTT. This translates into CASRDRVSLNTEAFF.